This T cell receptor beta chain was documented in a study of Ad26.COV2.S vaccination and SARS-CoV-2 variants. Study-wide points: The breadth of spike-specific CD8+ and CD4+ T cell responses after vaccination was reportedly substantial. People who got the vaccine had more spike-specific TCR breadth than people who got placebo. It was found that vaccine and placebo recipients had similar non-spike TCR breadth.

CDR1 is SSHAT, CDR2 FNYEAQ, per germline (reference sequence). The length of the CDR3 is 17 residues. Repertoires were generated with immunoSEQ multiplex PCR, while TCRdb's copy carries only in-frame clones and drops some. The sample consists of roughly 180,000 clones, roughly nine tenths of them appearing once. As to this clone: Its specificity is unknown. The junction does not match germline at one end; this may be a read error.

The sequenced sample was peripheral blood, obtained after recovery from COVID-19. The TCR comes from a human donor who had recovered from COVID-19. The gene calls are TRBV7-7 and TRBJ2-2; D is perhaps TRBD2 (5 bases). CDR3 loop: CASSLEGTPANTGELFF. In DNA form, the CDR3 reads TGTGCTAGCAGCTTAGAGGGCACGCCCGCGAACACCGGGGAGCTGTTTTTT.